Below, 19 T cell receptor beta chains from the same sample are listed, as sequenced in a study of blood T cell repertoires in COVID-19. Clones were read by immunoSEQ multiplex PCR, and TCRdb kept only the in-frame ones, dropping some. This repertoire shows 150,000 to 200,000 clones, around four fifths found once; its top ten account for roughly 2%. The material sequenced was peripheral blood. Source of these receptors: a woman older than 75 with acute or convalescent COVID-19.

This clone was seen more than once but under ten times. The chain carries TRBV10-1 and TRBJ2-5; D unclear. In germline, CDR1 is WNHNN, CDR2 SYGVQD (reference sequence). The CDR3 consists of 11 residues. V lost 6 bases, J lost 1 base, and 3 bases lay in between. The CDR3 spells CASRAQETQYF. CDR3 DNA: TGCGCCAGCAGAGCCCAAGAGACCCAGTACTTC.

The genes are TRBV28 and TRBJ2-7; 7 bases agree with TRBD2. CDR3 length equals 15 residues. Germline V lookup: CDR1 MDHEN, CDR2 SYDVKM. V gave up 7 bases and J gave up 0 bases; unmatched junction bases: 9. The CDR3, as DNA: TGTGCCAGCACTTCGGGGGGTCAAGTCTCCTACGAGCAGTACTTC. Encoded protein: CASTSGGQVSYEQYF.

The genes are TRBV29-1 and TRBJ1-4, with TRBD1 matching over 7 bases. With V trimmed by 5 bases and J by 10 bases, 10 bases remained unmatched. Germline assignment: CDR1 SQVTM and CDR2 ANQGSEA. The CDR3 has 13 amino acids. CDR3 in amino acids: CSVWTGVGAKLFF. DNA of the CDR3: TGCAGCGTTTGGACAGGAGTGGGGGCAAAACTGTTTTTT.

This chain uses TRBV19 with TRBJ1-5; 7 bases are shared with TRBD1. Unmatched junction bases numbered 4, after V lost 2 bases and J lost 0 bases. The CDR3 runs to 16 residues. Germline V gene sequence: CDR1 LNHDA, CDR2 SQIVND (reference sequence). In DNA, the CDR3 is TGTGCCAGTAGTATAACTGGACAGGATAGCAATCAGCCCCAGCATTTT. It specifies CASSITGQDSNQPQHF.

This chain connects TRBV28 to TRBJ1-6; TRBD1 matches 10 bases. Germline V gene data show CDR1 as MDHEN and CDR2 as SYDVKM. V lost 6 bases to trimming and J lost 9 bases; unmatched junction nucleotides: 5. CDR3 length: 14 residues. The CDR3 DNA is TGTGCCAGCAGCGACAGGGGGCTCGGTTCACCCCTCCACTTT. It is translated as CASSDRGLGSPLHF.

V gene TRBV7-8 combines with J gene TRBJ2-7, with 10 bases lining up with TRBD2. The length of the CDR3 is 16 residues. J was trimmed by 7 bases and V by 5 bases; bases with no gene match: 14. Germline V gene sequence: CDR1 SGHVS, CDR2 FQNEAQ. The CDR3 loop is CASSPRTSGPRGEQYF. The CDR3 bases are TGTGCCAGCAGCCCCCGGACTAGCGGACCAAGAGGAGAGCAGTACTTC.

This chain joins TRBV20-1 and TRBJ2-3; 10 bases line up with TRBD2. V lost 3 bases, J lost 0 bases, and 12 bases stayed unmatched. The germline CDR1 and CDR2 sequences are DFQATT and SNEGSKA (reference sequence). The CDR3 extends over 18 amino acids. Here the CDR3 reads CSASLAGVDHPSTDTQYF. CDR3 nucleotide sequence: TGCAGTGCTAGTCTAGCGGGAGTAGATCACCCTAGCACAGATACGCAGTATTTT.

The chain has TRBV6-5 and TRBJ1-1; 7 positions agree with TRBD1. The CDR3 runs to 14 residues. The ends lost 4 bases at V and 2 bases at J; junction bases unmatched: 4. Germline CDR1 reads MNHEY; CDR2 reads SVGAGI. CDR3 protein: CASSWTGHNTEAFF. The CDR3 DNA follows: TGTGCCAGCAGTTGGACAGGTCATAACACTGAAGCTTTCTTT.

The genes are TRBV2 and TRBJ2-7; 7 bases match TRBD1. The CDR3 has 15 amino acids. The trim removed 4 bases at V and 0 bases at J, leaving 6 bases unmatched. Per the germline V gene, CDR1 is SNHLY and CDR2 is FYNNEI. For the CDR3, the DNA is TGTGCCAGCAGTGCCCCGACAGGGAGCTCCTACGAGCAGTACTTC. Translating it yields CASSAPTGSSYEQYF.

In nucleotides, the CDR3 is TGTGCCAGCAGCCCGCCACAGGGGAACACCGGGGAGCTGTTTTTT. Its translation: CASSPPQGNTGELFF. The genes are TRBV5-6 and TRBJ2-2, with D perhaps matching TRBD1 (6 bases). Trimming took 4 bases from V and 1 from J, leaving 11 bases between them. The CDR3 sequence is 15 residues long. Germline V gives CDR1 SGHDT, CDR2 YYEEEE. Drawing the rest from reference TRBV5-6 and TRBJ2-2, the complete variable domain is DAGVTQSPTHLIKTRGQQVTLRCSPKSGHDTVSWYQQALGQGPQFIFQYYEEEERQRGNFPDRFSGHQFPNYSSELNVNALLLGDSALYLCASSPPQGNTGELFFGEGSRLTVL.

This clone occurred once. The V gene is TRBV21-1, the J gene TRBJ2-1; the DNA was not used to check the table's D call, TRBD2. TRBV21-1 is assigned pseudogene status. This CDR3 has 19 residues. CDR3 residues: CASSKRFGSRTRCSHEQFF. CDR3 nucleotides: TGTGCCAGCAGCAAACGCTTTGGATCCAGGACTAGGTGTTCGCATGAGCAGTTCTTC.

This clone was detected once. The genes are TRBV24-1 and TRBJ2-3, with D hard to call. CDR3 length equals 13 residues. V gave up 4 bases and J gave up 4 bases, with 8 bases separating them. Per germline, CDR1 KGHDR and CDR2 SFDVKD. CDR3 protein: CATSESSADTQYF. CDR3 DNA sequence: TGTGCCACCAGTGAGTCGAGCGCAGATACGCAGTATTTT.

The gene calls are TRBV30 and TRBJ1-4; the D is unclear. Germline-derived CDR1 and CDR2 are GTSNPN and SVGIG (reference sequence). The CDR3 consists of 13 residues. Trimming took off 2 bases at V and 8 bases at J, with 12 bases between the two ends. For the CDR3, the DNA is TGTGCCTGGAGTATCAGGTCGGGGGAAAAACTGTTTTTT. Translation: CAWSIRSGEKLFF. Looking up the rest from reference TRBV30 and TRBJ1-4 gives the full variable domain: SQTIHQWPATLVQPVGSPLSLECTVEGTSNPNLYWYRQAAGRGLQLLFYSVGIGQISSEVPQNLSASRPQDRQFILSSKKLLLSDSGFYLCAWSIRSGEKLFFGSGTQLSVL.

This clone appeared a few times. This chain uses TRBV19 with TRBJ1-5, with D possibly being TRBD1 (6 bases). The ends were cut back, 2 bases at V and 2 bases at J, with 13 bases in the middle. The CDR3 is 16 amino acids. CDR1 and CDR2 from the germline V gene are LNHDA and SQIVND (reference sequence). DNA for the CDR3: TGTGCCAGTAGTATAAGCAGGGGAACCGGCAATCAGCCCCAGCATTTT. Protein sequence: CASSISRGTGNQPQHF.

The sample holds a few counts of this clone. Other nucleotide sequences in the sample specify the same CDR3. This rearrangement joins TRBV7-8 to TRBJ1-5; 10 bases are a match to TRBD1. With 5 bases clipped from V and 1 base from J, the junction kept 2 bases outside the gene matches. CDR3 length equals 15 residues. The V gene's germline CDR1 is SGHVS and CDR2 FQNEAQ. CDR3 bases: TGTGCCAGCAGCCGACAGGGGGCCAGCAATCAGCCCCAGCATTTT. Amino acids: CASSRQGASNQPQHF.

The chain carries TRBV3-1 (or the pseudogene TRBV3-2) and TRBJ2-3, with 12 bases aligning to TRBD2. Trimming cost V 4 bases and J 4 bases; bases outside gene matches: 3. The CDR3 extends over 15 amino acids. From germline, CDR1 is LGHDT and CDR2 YNNKEL (reference sequence). The CDR3 bases are TGTGCCAGCAGCCGACTAGCGGGAGTCCCAGATACGCAGTATTTT. Residues: CASSRLAGVPDTQYF.

This clone was detected once. The rearrangement links TRBV30 to TRBJ1-4, with D possibly TRBD1 on 5 matching bases. V was trimmed by 0 bases and J by 3 bases, leaving 14 bases between them. Germline V gene data show CDR1 as GTSNPN and CDR2 as SVGIG (reference sequence). This CDR3 comprises 16 residues. The CDR3 spells CAWSVGVGLPNEKLFF. The CDR3 DNA reads as TGTGCCTGGAGTGTAGGGGTAGGGCTACCTAATGAAAAACTGTTTTTT.

V usage is TRBV7-2 and J usage is TRBJ2-2; D ambiguous. The V and J ends lost 6 bases and 4 bases respectively, with 9 bases between them. The V gene's germline CDR1 is SGHTA and CDR2 FQGNSA. There are 13 residues in the CDR3. DNA of the CDR3: TGTGCCAGCAGACACAGACGCACCGGGGAGCTGTTTTTT. This encodes CASRHRRTGELFF. Based on the CDR3 plus reference TRBV7-2 and TRBJ2-2, the full variable domain is GAGVSQSPSNKVTEKGKDVELRCDPISGHTALYWYRQSLGQGLEFLIYFQGNSAPDKSGLPSDRFSAERTGGSVSTLTIQRTQQEDSAVYLCASRHRRTGELFFGEGSRLTVL.

J is TRBJ2-7 and V is TRBV27; TRBD2 aligns across 9 bases. The V gene end was trimmed by 5 bases and the J gene end by 5 bases; junction bases not matched to a gene: 13. The CDR3 totals 16 residues. CDR1 is MNHEY and CDR2 is SMNVEV in the germline V gene (reference sequence). In nucleotides, the CDR3 is TGTGCCAGCAGTGCCTCAATTAGCGGGAGTTTGAACGAGCAGTACTTC. The encoded protein is CASSASISGSLNEQYF.